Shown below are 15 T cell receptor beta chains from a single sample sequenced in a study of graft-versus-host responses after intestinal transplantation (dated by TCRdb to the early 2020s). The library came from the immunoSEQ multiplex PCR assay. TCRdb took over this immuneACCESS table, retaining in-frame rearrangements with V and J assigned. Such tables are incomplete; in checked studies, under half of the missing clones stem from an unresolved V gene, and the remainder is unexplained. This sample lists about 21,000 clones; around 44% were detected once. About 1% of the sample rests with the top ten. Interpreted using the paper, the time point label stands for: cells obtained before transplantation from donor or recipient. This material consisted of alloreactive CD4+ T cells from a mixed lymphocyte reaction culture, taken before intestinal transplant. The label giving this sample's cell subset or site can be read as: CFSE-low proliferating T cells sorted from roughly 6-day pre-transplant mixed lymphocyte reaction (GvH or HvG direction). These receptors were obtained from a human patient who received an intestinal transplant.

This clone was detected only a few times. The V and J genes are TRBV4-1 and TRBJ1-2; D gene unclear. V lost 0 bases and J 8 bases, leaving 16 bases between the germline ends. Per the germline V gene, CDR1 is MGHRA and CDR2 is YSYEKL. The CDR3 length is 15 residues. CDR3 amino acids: CASSQEEGSRRGYTF. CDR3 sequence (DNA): TGCGCCAGCAGCCAAGAAGAAGGATCCCGGAGAGGCTACACCTTC.

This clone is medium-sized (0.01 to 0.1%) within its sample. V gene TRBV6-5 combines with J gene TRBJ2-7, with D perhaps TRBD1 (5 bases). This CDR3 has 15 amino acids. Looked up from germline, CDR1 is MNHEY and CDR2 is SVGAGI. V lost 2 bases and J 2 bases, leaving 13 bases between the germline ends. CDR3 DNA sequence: TGTGCCAGCAGTTACGTCAAAGGGGCTCCCTACGAGCAGTACTTC. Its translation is CASSYVKGAPYEQYF.

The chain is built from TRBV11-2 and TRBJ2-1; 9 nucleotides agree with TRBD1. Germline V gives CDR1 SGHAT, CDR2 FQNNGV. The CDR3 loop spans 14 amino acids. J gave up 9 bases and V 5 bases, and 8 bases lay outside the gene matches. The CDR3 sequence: CASSAQGAVGEQFF. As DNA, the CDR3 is TGTGCCAGCAGCGCACAGGGGGCGGTGGGTGAGCAGTTCTTC.

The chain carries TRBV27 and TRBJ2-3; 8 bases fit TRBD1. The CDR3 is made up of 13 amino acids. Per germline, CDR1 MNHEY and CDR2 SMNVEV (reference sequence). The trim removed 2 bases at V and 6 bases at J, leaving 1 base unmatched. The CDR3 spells CASSLRTGDTQYF. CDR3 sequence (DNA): TGTGCCAGCAGTTTAAGGACAGGGGATACGCAGTATTTT.

The CDR3 nucleotides read TGTGCCAGCAACCCCCCCGGGGTCTATGGCTACACCTTC. This translates into CASNPPGVYGYTF. The chain is built from TRBV6-1 and TRBJ1-2; D gene ambiguous. Deletions cut 7 bases from V and 4 bases from J, with 13 bases between. CDR1 is MNHNS and CDR2 is SASEGT in the germline V gene. The CDR3 has 13 amino acids.

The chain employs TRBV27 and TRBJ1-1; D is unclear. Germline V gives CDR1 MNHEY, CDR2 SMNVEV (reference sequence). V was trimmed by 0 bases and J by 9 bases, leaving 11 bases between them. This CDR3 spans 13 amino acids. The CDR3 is CASSLSPTLKAFF. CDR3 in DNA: TGTGCCAGCAGTTTATCCCCCACTCTGAAAGCTTTCTTT.

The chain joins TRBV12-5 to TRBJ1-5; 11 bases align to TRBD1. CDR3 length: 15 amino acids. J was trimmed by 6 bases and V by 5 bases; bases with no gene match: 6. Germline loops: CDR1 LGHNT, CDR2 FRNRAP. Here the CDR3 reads CASGPGTGGGQPQHF. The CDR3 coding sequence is TGTGCTAGTGGTCCCGGGACAGGGGGAGGTCAGCCCCAGCATTTT.

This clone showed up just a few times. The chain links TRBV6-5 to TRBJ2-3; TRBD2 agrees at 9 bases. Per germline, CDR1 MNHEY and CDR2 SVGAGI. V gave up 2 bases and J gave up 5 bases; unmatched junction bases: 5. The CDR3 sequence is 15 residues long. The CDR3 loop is CASSYSGGRLDTQYF. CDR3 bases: TGTGCCAGCAGTTACAGCGGGGGGCGTTTAGATACGCAGTATTTT.

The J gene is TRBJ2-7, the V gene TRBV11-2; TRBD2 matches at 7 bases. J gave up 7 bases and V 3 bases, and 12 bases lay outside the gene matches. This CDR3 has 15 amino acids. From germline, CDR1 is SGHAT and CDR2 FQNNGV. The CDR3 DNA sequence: TGTGCCAGCAGCTTTGTCAGGGCGGGGGTGTTGGAGCAGTACTTC. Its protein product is CASSFVRAGVLEQYF.

CDR3 residues: CASSAPGLVTDTQYF. Written as DNA, the CDR3 is TGTGCCAGCAGCGCACCGGGACTAGTCACAGATACGCAGTATTTT. The chain has TRBV5-6 and TRBJ2-3, with TRBD2 identical over 8 bases. The CDR3 is 15 residues long. From germline, CDR1 is SGHDT and CDR2 YYEEEE. V dropped 4 bases and J dropped 2; count of bases not matched to a gene: 6. Combining the CDR3 with reference TRBV5-6 and TRBJ2-3 gives the whole variable domain DAGVTQSPTHLIKTRGQQVTLRCSPKSGHDTVSWYQQALGQGPQFIFQYYEEEERQRGNFPDRFSGHQFPNYSSELNVNALLLGDSALYLCASSAPGLVTDTQYFGPGTRLTVL.

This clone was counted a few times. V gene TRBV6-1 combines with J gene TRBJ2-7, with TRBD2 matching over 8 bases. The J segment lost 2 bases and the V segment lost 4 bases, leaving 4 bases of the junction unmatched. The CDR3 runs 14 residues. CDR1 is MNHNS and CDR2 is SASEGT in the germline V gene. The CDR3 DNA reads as TGTGCCAGCAGTGGACGGGGGGGCCCCTACGAGCAGTACTTC. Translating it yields CASSGRGGPYEQYF.

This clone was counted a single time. The CDR3 nucleotides read TGCGCCAGCAGCTTGGACCGTCAGACAGATACGCAGTATTTT. Translation: CASSLDRQTDTQYF. The rearrangement joins TRBV5-1 to TRBJ2-3; D is ambiguous. Germline assignment: CDR1 SGHRS and CDR2 YFSETQ. V was shortened by 0 bases and J by 3 bases, with 8 bases between the two germline ends. CDR3 length: 14 amino acids.

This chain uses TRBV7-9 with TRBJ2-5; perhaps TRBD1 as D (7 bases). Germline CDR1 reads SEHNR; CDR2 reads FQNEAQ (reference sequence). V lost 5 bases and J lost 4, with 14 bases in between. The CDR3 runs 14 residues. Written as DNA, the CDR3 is TGTGCCAGCAGCCACCAGGGGGGTGGAGAGACCCAGTACTTC. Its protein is CASSHQGGGETQYF.

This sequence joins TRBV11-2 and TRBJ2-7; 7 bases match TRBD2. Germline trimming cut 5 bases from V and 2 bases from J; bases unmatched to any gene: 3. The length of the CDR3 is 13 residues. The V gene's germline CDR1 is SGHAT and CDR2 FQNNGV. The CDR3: CASSRGGPYEQYF. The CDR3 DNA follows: TGTGCCAGCAGCCGCGGGGGACCCTACGAGCAGTACTTC.

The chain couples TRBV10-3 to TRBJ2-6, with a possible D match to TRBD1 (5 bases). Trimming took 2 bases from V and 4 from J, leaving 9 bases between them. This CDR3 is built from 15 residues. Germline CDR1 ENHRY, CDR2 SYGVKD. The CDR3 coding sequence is TGTGCCATCAGTGAGGCAGGGTTCGGGGCCAACGTCCTGACTTTC. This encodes CAISEAGFGANVLTF.